This T cell receptor (beta chain) derives from a study of blood T cell repertoires in COVID-19. The data were produced by immunoSEQ multiplex PCR, yet TCRdb's version contains in-frame clones alone and is incomplete. The sample includes approximately 200,000 clones, more than 65% of them seen just once. The germline CDR1 and CDR2 sequences are MGHRA and YSYEKL. This CDR3 contains 13 residues. V lost 1 base and J lost 8, with 11 bases in between. This chain connects TRBV4-1 to TRBJ1-2, with D possibly TRBD1 on 6 matching bases. The sequenced material came from PBMCs or T cells enriched from blood (not recorded which). This receptor was taken from a man in his forties or fifties who had recovered from COVID-19. CDR3 sequence: CASSQVAQGGYTF. CDR3 sequence (DNA): TGCGCCAGCAGCCAAGTCGCGCAGGGGGGCTACACCTTC.